Detailed here is one T cell receptor (beta chain). Which antigen it targets is not known. There are no base qualities to consult, and no much larger clone falls within one base. Collaborating institutions collected whole blood in K2EDTA tubes following their own protocols. Collaborator samples were shipped for TCRbeta analysis as frozen whole blood, isolated PBMCs, or DNA extracted from either sample type. The data derive from a study of blood T cell repertoires in COVID-19 (dated by TCRdb to the early 2020s). Notes on the research overall: Samples from collaborators originated in the United States, Italy and Spain and spanned both the acute and convalescent phases of COVID-19. The prospective study material was composed of cDNA or gDNA derived from T cells, B-cell-depleted T cells, or PBMCs. Subjects who had been exposed to COVID-19, were actively infected with it, or had recovered from it provided the deeply sampled blood TCRbeta repertoires that made up the dataset. The repertoires were released in a freely available public database intended as a resource for research on the immune response to SARS-CoV-2. Samples were obtained from the ongoing ImmuneRACE study (first 160 participants) and from 1,254 subjects provided by 6 global collaborators. Sample metadata almost always included a de-identified subject ID, COVID-19 status, age in years and sex. Where available, HLA class I and class II types were obtained from metadata supplied by the sample provider rather than from assay-based typing.

Beyond this particular receptor, the publication reports: The quantity of clinical and demographic metadata differed by source and by participant and was supplied without curation.

Via the germline V gene, CDR1 is MDHEN and CDR2 SYDVKM. The CDR3 goes from the cysteine to the phenylalanine over 14 residues. Of all the DNA, just the CDR3 is kept, 42 bases in frame from base 1. Compared with germline, V lacks 3 bases and J lacks 0 bases; bases without a gene match: 1. TCRbeta CDR3 regions were amplified from genomic DNA using the immunoSEQ Assay, a bias-controlled multiplex PCR. Processing in the source paper ran as follows. Within the assay, amplification of reference gene primers was used to estimate how many nucleated cells each sample contained. Sequence reads were collapsed and filtered to measure the absolute abundance of every unique TCRbeta CDR3 rearrangement. Productive Simpson clonality was computed per sample as the square root of Simpson's diversity index over productive rearrangements. As stored in TCRdb, this immuneACCESS dataset retains in-frame rearrangements with V and J assigned. A fraction of the clones does not appear; measured against another copy, unresolved V genes explain less than half of the discrepancy, and the remainder lacks a known reason. The D gene and trimming were derived from the DNA, and the V and J assignments and clone size from that table. In this sample the table shows around 84,000 clones, about 83% of which occur a single time. The ten largest clones represent approximately 37% of the sample.

Recombination joined TRBV28 with TRBJ1-1; TRBD1 lines up with 7 middle nucleotides. The sequencing input was peripheral blood. This TCR was recovered from an elderly man with active or convalescent COVID-19. This receptor carries the CDR3 CASSLGQMNTEAFF. The DNA reads TGTGCCAGCAGTTTGGGACAGATGAACACTGAAGCTTTCTTT.